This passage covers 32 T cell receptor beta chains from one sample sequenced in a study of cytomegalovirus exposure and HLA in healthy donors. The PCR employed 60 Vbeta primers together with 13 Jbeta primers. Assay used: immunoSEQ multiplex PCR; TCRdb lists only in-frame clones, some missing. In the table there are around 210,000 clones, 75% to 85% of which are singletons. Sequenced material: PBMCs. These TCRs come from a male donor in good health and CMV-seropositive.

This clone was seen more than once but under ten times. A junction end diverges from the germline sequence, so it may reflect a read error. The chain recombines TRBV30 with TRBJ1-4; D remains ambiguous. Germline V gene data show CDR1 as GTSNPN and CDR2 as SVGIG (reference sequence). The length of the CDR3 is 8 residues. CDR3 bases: TGTGCCTGGAGACCGACTGGTTTT. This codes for CAWRPTGF.

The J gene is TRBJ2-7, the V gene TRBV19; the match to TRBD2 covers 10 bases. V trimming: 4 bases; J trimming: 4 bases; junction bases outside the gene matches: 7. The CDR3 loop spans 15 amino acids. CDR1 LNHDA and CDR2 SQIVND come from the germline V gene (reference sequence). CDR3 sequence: CASSSGSSGRYEQYF. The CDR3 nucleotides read TGTGCCAGTAGTAGCGGCTCTAGCGGGAGATACGAGCAGTACTTC.

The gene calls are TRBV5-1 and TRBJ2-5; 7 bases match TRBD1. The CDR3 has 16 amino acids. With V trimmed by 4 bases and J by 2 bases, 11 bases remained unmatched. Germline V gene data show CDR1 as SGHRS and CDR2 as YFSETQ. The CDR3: CASSARQGYAQETQYF. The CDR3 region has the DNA TGCGCCAGCAGCGCCAGACAGGGATACGCACAAGAGACCCAGTACTTC.

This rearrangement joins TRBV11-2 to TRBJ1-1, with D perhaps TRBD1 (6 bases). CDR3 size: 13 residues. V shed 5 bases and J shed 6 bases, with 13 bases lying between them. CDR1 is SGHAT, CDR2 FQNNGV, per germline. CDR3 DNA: TGTGCCAGCAGCGTAGGGACAAGCGCTGAAGCTTTCTTT. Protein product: CASSVGTSAEAFF.

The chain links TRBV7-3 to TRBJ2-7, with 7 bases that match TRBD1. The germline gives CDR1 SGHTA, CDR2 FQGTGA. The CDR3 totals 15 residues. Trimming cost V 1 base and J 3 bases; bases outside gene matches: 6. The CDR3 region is CASSLMGDRLYEQYF. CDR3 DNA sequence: TGTGCCAGCAGCTTAATGGGGGACAGACTCTACGAGCAGTACTTC.

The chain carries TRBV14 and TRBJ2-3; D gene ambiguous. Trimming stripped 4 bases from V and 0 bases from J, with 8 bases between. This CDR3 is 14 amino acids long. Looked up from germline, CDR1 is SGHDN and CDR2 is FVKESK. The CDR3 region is CASSPTRSTDTQYF. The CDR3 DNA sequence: TGTGCCAGCAGCCCAACACGAAGCACAGATACGCAGTATTTT. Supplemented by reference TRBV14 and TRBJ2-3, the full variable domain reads EAGVTQFPSHSVIEKGQTVTLRCDPISGHDNLYWYRRVMGKEIKFLLHFVKESKQDESGMPNNRFLAERTGGTYSTLKVQPAELEDSGVYFCASSPTRSTDTQYFGPGTRLTVL.

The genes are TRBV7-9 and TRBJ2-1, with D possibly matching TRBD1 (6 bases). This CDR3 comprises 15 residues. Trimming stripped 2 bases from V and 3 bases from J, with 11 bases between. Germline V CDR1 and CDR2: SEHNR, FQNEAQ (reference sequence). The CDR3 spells CASSLKDRYYNEQFF. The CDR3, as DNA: TGTGCCAGCAGCTTAAAGGACAGATACTACAATGAGCAGTTCTTC.

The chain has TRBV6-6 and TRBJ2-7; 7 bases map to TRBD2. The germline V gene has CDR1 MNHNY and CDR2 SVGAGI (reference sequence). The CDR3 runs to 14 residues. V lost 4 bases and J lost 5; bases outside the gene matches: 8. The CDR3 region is CASSLLREGHEQYF. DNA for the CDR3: TGTGCCAGCAGTTTACTGAGGGAGGGCCACGAGCAGTACTTC.

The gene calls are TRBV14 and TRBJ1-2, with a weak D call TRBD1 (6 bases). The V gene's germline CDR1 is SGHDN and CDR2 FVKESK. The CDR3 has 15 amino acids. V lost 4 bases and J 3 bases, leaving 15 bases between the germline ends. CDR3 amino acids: CASSPTGWGDYGYTF. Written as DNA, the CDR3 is TGTGCCAGCAGCCCCACAGGGTGGGGAGACTATGGCTACACCTTC.

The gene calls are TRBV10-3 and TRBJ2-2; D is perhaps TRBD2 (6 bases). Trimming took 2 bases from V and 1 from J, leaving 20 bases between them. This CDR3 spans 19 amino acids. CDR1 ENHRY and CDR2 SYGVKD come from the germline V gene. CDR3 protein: CAISELYLPRGRNTGELFF. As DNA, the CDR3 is TGTGCCATCAGTGAGCTGTATCTTCCCCGGGGGAGGAACACCGGGGAGCTGTTTTTT.

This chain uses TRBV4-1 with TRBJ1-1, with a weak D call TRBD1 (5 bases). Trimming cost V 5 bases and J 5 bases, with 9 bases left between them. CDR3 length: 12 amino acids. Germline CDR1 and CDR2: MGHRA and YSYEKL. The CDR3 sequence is CASSAGYTEAFF. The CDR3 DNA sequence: TGCGCCAGCAGCGCAGGGTATACTGAAGCTTTCTTT.

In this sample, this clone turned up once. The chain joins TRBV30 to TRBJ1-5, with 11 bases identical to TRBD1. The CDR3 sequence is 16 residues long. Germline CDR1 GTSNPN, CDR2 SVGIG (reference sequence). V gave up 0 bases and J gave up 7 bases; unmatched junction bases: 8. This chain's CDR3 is CAWSVQGTGGKQPQHF. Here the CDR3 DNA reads TGTGCCTGGAGTGTACAGGGGACAGGGGGGAAACAGCCCCAGCATTTT.

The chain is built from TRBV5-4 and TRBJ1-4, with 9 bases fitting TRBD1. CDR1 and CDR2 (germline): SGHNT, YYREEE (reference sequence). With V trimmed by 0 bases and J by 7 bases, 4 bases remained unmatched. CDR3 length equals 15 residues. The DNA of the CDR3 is TGTGCCAGCAGCTTGGCGGACAGGGGCATTGAAAAACTGTTTTTT. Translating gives CASSLADRGIEKLFF.

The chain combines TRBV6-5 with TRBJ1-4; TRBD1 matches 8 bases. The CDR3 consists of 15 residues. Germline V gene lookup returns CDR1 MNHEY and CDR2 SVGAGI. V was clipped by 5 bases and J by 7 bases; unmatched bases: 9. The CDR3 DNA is TGTGCCAGCAGTACACAGGGGGACAGGAGTGAAAAACTGTTTTTT. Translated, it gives CASSTQGDRSEKLFF.

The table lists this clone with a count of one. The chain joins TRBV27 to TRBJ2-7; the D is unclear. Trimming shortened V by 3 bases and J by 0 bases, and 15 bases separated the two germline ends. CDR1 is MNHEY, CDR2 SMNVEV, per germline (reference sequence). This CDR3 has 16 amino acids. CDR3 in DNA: TGTGCCAGCAGTTTCCCCGCGAGCTCGAGCTCCTACGAGCAGTACTTC. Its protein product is CASSFPASSSSYEQYF.

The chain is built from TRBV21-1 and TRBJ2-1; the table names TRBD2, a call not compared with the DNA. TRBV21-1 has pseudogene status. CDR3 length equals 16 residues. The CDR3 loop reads CASSKVGLAGWVEQFF. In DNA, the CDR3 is TGTGCCAGCAGCAAAGTGGGGCTAGCGGGGTGGGTTGAGCAGTTCTTC.

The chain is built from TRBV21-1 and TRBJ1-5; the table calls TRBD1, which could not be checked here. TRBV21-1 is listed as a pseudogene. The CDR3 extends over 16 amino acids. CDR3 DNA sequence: TGTGCCAGCAGCAGGCGACAGGACCTTAGCAATCAGCCCCAGCATTTT. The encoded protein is CASSRRQDLSNQPQHF.

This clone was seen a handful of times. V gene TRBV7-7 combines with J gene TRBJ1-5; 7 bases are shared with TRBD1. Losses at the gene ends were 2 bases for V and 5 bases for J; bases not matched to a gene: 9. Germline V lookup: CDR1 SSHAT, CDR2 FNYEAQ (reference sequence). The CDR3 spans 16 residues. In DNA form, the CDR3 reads TGTGCCAGCAGCTTATGTAACAGGGGATTAGATCAGCCCCAGCATTTT. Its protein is CASSLCNRGLDQPQHF. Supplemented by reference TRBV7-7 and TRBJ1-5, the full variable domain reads GAGVSQSPRYKVTKRGQDVTLRCDPISSHATLYWYQQALGQGPEFLTYFNYEAQPDKSGLPSDRFSAERPEGSISTLTIQRTEQRDSAMYRCASSLCNRGLDQPQHFGDGTRLSIL.

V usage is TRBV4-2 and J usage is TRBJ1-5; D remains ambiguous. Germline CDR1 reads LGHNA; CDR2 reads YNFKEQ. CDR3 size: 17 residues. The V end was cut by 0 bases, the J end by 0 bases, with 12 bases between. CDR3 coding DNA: TGTGCCAGCAGCCAAGATGCGACCGCGGCTAGCAATCAGCCCCAGCATTTT. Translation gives CASSQDATAASNQPQHF.

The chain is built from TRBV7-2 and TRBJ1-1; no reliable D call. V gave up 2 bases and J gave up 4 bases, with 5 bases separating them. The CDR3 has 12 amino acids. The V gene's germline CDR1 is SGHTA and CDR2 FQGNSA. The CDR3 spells CASSLISTEAFF. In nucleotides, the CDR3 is TGTGCCAGCAGCTTAATATCCACTGAAGCTTTCTTT.

The chain's CDR3 is CAVRGRGLSNTEAFF. The CDR3 DNA sequence: TGCGCCGTAAGGGGCAGGGGGCTCTCTAACACTGAAGCTTTCTTT. The rearrangement links TRBV4-1 to TRBJ1-1; 8 nucleotides agree with TRBD1. From germline, CDR1 is MGHRA and CDR2 YSYEKL. The length of the CDR3 is 15 residues. V trimming: 11 bases; J trimming: 2 bases; junction bases outside the gene matches: 13.

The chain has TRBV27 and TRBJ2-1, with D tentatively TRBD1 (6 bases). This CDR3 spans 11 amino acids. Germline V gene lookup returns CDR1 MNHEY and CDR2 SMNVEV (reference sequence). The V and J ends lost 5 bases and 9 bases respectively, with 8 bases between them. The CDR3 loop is CASSRRGEQFF. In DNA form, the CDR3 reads TGTGCCAGCAGTCGCAGGGGTGAGCAGTTCTTC.

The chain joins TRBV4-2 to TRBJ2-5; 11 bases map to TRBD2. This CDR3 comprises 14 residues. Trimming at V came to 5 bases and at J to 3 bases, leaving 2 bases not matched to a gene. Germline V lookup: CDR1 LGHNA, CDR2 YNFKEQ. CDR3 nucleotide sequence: TGTGCCAGCAGCAGGGGACTAGCGGAAGAGACCCAGTACTTC. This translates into CASSRGLAEETQYF.

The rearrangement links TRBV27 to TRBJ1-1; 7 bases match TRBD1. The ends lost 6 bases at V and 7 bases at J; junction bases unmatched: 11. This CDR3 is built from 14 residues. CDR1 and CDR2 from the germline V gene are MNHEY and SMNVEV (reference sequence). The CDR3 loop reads CASRPLGTDSEAFF. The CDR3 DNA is TGTGCCAGCAGGCCTTTAGGGACAGATAGTGAAGCTTTCTTT.

CDR3 DNA: TGTGCCAGCAGCTTAGGGCCGCAAGAGACCCAGTACTTC. It translates to CASSLGPQETQYF. J is TRBJ2-5 and V is TRBV7-3; D is unclear. Germline V gene sequence: CDR1 SGHTA, CDR2 FQGTGA. V lost 2 bases and J 2 bases, leaving 6 bases between the germline ends. CDR3 size: 13 residues.

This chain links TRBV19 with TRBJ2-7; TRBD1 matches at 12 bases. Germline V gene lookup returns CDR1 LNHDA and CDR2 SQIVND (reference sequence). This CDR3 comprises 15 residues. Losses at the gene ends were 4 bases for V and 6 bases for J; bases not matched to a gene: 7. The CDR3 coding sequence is TGTGCCAGTAGTACCGGGACAGGGGGCAGCGGCGAGCAGTACTTC. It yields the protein CASSTGTGGSGEQYF.

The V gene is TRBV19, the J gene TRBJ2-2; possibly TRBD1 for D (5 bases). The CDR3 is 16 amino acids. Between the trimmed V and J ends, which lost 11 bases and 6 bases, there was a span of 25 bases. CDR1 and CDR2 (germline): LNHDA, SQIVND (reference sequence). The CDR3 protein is CACYRRGWGLPGELFF. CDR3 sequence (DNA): TGTGCCTGTTACCGAAGGGGTTGGGGTCTTCCCGGGGAGCTGTTTTTT.

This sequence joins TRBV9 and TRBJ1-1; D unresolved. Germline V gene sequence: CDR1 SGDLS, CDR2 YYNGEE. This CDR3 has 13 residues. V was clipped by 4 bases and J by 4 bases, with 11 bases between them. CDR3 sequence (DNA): TGTGCCAGCAGCAAGGAGGGAAGCACTGAAGCTTTCTTT. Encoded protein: CASSKEGSTEAFF. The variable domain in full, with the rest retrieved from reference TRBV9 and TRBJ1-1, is DSGVTQTPKHLITATGQRVTLRCSPRSGDLSVYWYQQSLDQGLQFLIQYYNGEERAKGNILERFSAQQFPDLHSELNLSSLELGDSALYFCASSKEGSTEAFFGQGTRLTVV.

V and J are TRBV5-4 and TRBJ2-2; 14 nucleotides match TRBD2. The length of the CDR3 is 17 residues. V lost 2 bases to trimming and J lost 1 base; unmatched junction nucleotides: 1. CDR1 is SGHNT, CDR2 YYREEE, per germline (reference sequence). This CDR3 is CASSLGLAGGNTGELFF. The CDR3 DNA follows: TGTGCCAGCAGCTTAGGACTAGCGGGAGGGAACACCGGGGAGCTGTTTTTT.

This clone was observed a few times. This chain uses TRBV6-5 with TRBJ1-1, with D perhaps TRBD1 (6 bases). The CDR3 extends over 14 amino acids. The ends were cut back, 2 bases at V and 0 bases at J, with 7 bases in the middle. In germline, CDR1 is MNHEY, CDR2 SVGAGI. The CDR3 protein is CASSYGTMNTEAFF. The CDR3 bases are TGTGCCAGCAGTTACGGGACAATGAACACTGAAGCTTTCTTT.

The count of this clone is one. DNA of the CDR3: TGTGCCAGCAGCGTAGCAGGGCATAGCAATCAGCCCCAGCATTTT. This gives the protein CASSVAGHSNQPQHF. This chain uses TRBV9 with TRBJ1-5; TRBD1 is a possible D gene (5 bases). The germline gives CDR1 SGDLS, CDR2 YYNGEE. CDR3 length: 15 residues. V lost 0 bases and J 0 bases, leaving 7 bases between the germline ends.

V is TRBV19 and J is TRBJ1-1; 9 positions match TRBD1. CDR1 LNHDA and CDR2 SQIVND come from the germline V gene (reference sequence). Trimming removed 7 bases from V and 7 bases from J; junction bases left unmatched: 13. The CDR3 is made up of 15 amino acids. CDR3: CASTLMTGGIGEAFF. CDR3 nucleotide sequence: TGTGCCAGTACCCTTATGACAGGGGGTATTGGTGAAGCTTTCTTT.